This T cell receptor (beta chain) was sequenced during a study of shared clonotypes between healthy human individuals. With V trimmed by 8 bases and J by 5 bases, 2 bases remained unmatched. This CDR3 comprises 13 residues. Germline V gives CDR1 WSHSY, CDR2 SAAADI. This clone has just a few counts. The test was conducted at deep level. Profiling relied on immunoSEQ multiplex PCR, and the TCRdb table lists in-frame clones only, not all of them. Of about 1 million clones in the sample, around 76% were seen once. The genes are TRBV10-2 and TRBJ1-6; 8 nucleotides align to TRBD1. This TCR was sampled from a man between 18 and 29 years old in good health. The sequenced material came from memory CD4+ T cells sorted from blood. Subset defined: CD45RA-negative fraction. The CDR3 sequence is CASRTGHNSPLHF. Here the CDR3 DNA reads TGCGCCAGCCGGACAGGGCATAATTCACCCCTCCACTTT.